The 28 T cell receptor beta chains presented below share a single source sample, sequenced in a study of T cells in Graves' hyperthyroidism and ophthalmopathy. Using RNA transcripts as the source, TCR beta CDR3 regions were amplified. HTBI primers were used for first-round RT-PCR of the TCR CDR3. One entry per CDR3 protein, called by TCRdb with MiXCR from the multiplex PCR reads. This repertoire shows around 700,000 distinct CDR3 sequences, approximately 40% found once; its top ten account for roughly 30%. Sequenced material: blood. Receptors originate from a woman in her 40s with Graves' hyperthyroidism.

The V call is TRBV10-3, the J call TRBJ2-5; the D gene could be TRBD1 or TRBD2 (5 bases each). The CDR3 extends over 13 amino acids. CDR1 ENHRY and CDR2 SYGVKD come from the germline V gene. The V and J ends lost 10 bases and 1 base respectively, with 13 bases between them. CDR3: CASGGQVQETQYF. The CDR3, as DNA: TGTGCCAGCGGAGGACAAGTCCAAGAGACCCAGTACTTC.

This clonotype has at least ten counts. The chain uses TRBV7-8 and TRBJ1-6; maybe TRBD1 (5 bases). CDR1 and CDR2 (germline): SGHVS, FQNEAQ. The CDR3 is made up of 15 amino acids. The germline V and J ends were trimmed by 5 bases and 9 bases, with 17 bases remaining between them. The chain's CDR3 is CASSPTEGGGSPLHF. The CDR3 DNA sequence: TGTGCCAGCAGCCCAACCGAGGGTGGGGGTTCACCCCTCCACTTT.

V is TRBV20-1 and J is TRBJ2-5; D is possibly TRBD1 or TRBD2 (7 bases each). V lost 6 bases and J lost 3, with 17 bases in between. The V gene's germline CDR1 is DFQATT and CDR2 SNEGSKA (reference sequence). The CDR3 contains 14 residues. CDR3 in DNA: TGCAGTGCCCCGGGGACAGCGGGGAAAGAGACCCAGTACTTC. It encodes CSAPGTAGKETQYF.

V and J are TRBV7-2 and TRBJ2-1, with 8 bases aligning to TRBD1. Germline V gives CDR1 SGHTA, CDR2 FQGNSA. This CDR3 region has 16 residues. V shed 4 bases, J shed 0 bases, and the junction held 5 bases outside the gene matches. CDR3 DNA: TGTGCCAGCAGCTCCCGGGGGACAGGCTCCTACAATGAGCAGTTCTTC. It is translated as CASSSRGTGSYNEQFF.

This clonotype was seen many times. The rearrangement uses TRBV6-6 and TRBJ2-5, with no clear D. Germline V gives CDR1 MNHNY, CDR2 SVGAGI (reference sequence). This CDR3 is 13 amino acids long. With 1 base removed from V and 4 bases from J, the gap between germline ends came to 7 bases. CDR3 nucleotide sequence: TGTGCCAGCAGTTACTTTGGGGTAGAGACCCAGTACTTC. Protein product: CASSYFGVETQYF.

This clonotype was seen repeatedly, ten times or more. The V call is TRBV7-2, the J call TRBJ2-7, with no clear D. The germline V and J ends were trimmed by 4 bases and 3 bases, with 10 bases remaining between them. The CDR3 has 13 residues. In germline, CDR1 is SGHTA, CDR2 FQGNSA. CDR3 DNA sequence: TGTGCCAGCAGCTCCCTACTTGGCTACGAGCAGTACTTC. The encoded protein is CASSSLLGYEQYF. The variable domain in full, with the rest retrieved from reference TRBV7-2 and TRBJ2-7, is GAGVSQSPSNKVTEKGKDVELRCDPISGHTALYWYRQSLGQGLEFLIYFQGNSAPDKSGLPSDRFSAERTGGSVSTLTIQRTQQEDSAVYLCASSSLLGYEQYFGPGTRLTVT.

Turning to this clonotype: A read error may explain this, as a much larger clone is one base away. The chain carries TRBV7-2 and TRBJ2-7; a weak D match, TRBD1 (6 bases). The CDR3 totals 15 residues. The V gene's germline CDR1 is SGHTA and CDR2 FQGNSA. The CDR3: CANSSKSRGWDEQYF. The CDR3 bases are TGTGCCAACAGCTCTAAGTCCAGGGGATGGGACGAGCAGTACTTC. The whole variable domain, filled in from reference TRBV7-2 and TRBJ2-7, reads GAGVSQSPSNKVTEKGKDVELRCDPISGHTALYWYRQSLGQGLEFLIYFQGNSAPDKSGLPSDRFSAERTGGSVSTLTIQRTQQEDSAVYLCANSSKSRGWDEQYFGPGTRLTVT.

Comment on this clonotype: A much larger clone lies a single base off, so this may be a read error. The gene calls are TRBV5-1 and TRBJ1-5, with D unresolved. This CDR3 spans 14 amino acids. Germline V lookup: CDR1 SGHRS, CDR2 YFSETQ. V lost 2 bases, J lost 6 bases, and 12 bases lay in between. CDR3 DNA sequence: TGCGCCAGCAGCTTTGGGGTGGACGCTCAGCCCCAGCATTTT. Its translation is CASSFGVDAQPQHF.

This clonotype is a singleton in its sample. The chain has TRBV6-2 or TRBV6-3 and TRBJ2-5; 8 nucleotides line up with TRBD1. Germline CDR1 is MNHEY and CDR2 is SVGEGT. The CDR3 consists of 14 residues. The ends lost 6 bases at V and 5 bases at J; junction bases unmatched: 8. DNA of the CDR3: TGTGCCAGCAGCTCAGGGGGCGCTGTGGAGACCCAGTACTTC. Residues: CASSSGGAVETQYF.

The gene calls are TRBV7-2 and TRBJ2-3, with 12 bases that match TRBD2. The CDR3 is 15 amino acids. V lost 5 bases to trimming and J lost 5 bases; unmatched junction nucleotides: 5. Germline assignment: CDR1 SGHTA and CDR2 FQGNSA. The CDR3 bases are TGTGCCAGCAGCCCCGGGACTAGCGGGTTAGATACGCAGTATTTT. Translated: CASSPGTSGLDTQYF. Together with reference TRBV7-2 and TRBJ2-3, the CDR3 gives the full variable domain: GAGVSQSPSNKVTEKGKDVELRCDPISGHTALYWYRQSLGQGLEFLIYFQGNSAPDKSGLPSDRFSAERTGGSVSTLTIQRTQQEDSAVYLCASSPGTSGLDTQYFGPGTRLTVL.

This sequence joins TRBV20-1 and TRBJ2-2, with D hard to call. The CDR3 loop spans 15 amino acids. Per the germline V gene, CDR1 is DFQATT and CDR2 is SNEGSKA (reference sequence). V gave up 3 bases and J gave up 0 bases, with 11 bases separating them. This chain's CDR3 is CSARGKTPNTGELFF. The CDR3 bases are TGCAGTGCTAGGGGGAAAACCCCGAACACCGGGGAGCTGTTTTTT.

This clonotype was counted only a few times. The CDR3 region has the DNA TGTGCCAGTAGTATAGCCCACACCGCGGGTTGGCCCCAGCATTTT. It yields the protein CASSIAHTAGWPQHF. The V gene is TRBV19, the J gene TRBJ1-5, with D unclear. V shed 1 base and J shed 9 bases, with 16 bases lying between them. The germline CDR1 and CDR2 sequences are LNHDA and SQIVND (reference sequence). The CDR3 runs to 15 residues.

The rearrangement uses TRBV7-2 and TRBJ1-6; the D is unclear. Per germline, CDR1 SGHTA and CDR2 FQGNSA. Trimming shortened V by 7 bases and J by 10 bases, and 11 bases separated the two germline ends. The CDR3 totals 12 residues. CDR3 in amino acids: CASTGFASPLHF. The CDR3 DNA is TGTGCCAGCACCGGGTTTGCCTCACCCCTCCACTTT.

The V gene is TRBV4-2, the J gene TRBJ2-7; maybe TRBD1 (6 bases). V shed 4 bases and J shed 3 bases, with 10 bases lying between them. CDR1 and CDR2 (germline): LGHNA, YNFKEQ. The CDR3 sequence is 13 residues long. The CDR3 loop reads CASSRKGGYEQYF. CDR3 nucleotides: TGTGCCAGCAGCCGGAAAGGGGGCTACGAGCAGTACTTC.

CDR3: CASSDTGIQYF. The CDR3 coding sequence is TGTGCCAGCAGTGATACTGGCATTCAGTACTTC. The gene calls are TRBV6-6 and TRBJ2-4; D not certain. V lost 5 bases, J lost 9 bases, and 8 bases lay in between. The CDR3 consists of 11 residues. Germline lookup yields CDR1 MNHNY and CDR2 SVGAGI (reference sequence).

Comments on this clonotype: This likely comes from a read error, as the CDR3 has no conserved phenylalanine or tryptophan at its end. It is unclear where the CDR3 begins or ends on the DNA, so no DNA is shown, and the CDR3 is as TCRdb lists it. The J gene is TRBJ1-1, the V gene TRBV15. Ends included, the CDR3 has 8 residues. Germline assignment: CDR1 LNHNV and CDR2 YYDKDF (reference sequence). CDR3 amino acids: CATSVWAP.

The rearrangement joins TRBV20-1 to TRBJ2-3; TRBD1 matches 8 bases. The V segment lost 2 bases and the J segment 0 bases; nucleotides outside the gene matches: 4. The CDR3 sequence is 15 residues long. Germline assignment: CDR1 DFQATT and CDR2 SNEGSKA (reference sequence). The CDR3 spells CSARPWDRSTDTQYF. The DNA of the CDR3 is TGCAGTGCTAGACCCTGGGACAGGAGCACAGATACGCAGTATTTT.

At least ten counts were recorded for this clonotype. CDR3 sequence: CASRSDRDNQPQHF. In DNA form, the CDR3 reads TGTGCCAGTAGATCGGACAGGGATAATCAGCCCCAGCATTTT. The chain carries TRBV19 and TRBJ1-5, with TRBD1 identical over 8 bases. Germline lookup yields CDR1 LNHDA and CDR2 SQIVND (reference sequence). CDR3 size: 14 residues. Trimming took 6 bases from V and 4 from J; bases not matched to a gene: 5.

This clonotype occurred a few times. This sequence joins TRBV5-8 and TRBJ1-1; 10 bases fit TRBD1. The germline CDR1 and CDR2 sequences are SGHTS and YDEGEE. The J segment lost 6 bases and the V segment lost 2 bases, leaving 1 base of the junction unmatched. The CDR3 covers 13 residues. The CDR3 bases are TGTGCCAGCAGCTTTGACAGGGGGCCTGAAGCTTTCTTT. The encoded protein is CASSFDRGPEAFF.

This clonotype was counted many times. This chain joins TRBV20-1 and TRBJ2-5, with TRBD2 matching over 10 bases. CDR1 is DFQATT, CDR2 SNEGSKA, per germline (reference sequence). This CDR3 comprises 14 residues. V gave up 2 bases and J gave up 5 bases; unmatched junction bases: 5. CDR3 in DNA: TGCAGTGCTAGACTAGCGGGGGTAGTCGAGACCCAGTACTTC. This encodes CSARLAGVVETQYF.

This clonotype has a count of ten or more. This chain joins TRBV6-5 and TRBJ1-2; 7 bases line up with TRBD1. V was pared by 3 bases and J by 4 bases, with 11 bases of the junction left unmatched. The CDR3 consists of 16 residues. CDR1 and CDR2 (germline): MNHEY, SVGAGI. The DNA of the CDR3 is TGTGCCAGCAGTTATCTTCGGACAGGCGGAGCCTATGGCTACACCTTC. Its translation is CASSYLRTGGAYGYTF.

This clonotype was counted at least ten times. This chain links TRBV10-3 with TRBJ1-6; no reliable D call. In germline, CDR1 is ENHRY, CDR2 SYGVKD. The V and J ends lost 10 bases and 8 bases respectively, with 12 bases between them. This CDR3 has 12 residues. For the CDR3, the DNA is TGTGCCACTCGGACTCAAGATTCACCCCTCCACTTT. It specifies CATRTQDSPLHF.

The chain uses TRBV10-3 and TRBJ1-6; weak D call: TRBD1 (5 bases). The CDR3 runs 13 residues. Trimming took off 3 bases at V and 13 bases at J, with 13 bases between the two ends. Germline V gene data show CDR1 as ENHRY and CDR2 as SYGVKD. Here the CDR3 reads CAISEGTRPPLHF. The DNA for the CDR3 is TGTGCCATCAGTGAAGGGACGAGACCTCCCCTCCACTTT.

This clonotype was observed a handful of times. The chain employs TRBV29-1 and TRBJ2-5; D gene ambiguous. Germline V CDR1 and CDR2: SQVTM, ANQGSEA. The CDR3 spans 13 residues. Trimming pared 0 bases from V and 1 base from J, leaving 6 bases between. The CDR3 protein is CSVEEDGQETQYF. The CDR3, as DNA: TGCAGCGTTGAAGAGGATGGCCAAGAGACCCAGTACTTC. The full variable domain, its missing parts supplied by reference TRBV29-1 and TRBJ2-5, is SAVISQKPSRDICQRGTSLTIQCQVDSQVTMMFWYRQQPGQSLTLIATANQGSEATYESGFVIDKFPISRPNLTFSTLTVSNMSPEDSSIYLCSVEEDGQETQYFGPGTRLLVL.

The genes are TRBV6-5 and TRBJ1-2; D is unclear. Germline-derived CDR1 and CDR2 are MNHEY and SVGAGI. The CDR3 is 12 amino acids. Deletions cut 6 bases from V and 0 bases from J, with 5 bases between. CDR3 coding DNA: TGTGCCAGCAGGGAACCTAACTATGGCTACACCTTC. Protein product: CASREPNYGYTF.

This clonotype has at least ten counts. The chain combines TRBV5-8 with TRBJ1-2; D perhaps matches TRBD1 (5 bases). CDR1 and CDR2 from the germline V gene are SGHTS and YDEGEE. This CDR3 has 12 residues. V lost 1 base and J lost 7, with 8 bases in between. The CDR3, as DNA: TGTGCCAGCAGCTTGTCCCAGGGTGGCTACACCTTC. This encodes CASSLSQGGYTF.

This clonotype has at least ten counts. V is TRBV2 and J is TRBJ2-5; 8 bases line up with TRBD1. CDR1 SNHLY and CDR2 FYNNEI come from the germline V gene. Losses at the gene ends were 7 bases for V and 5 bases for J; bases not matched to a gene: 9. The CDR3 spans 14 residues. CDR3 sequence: CASIRRQGAETQYF. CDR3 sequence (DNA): TGTGCCAGCATCCGCAGGCAGGGGGCTGAGACCCAGTACTTC. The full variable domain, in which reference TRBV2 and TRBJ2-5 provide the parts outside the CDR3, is EPEVTQTPSHQVTQMGQEVILRCVPISNHLYFYWYRQILGQKVEFLVSFYNNEISEKSEIFDDQFSVERPDGSNFTLKIRSTKLEDSAMYFCASIRRQGAETQYFGPGTRLLVL.

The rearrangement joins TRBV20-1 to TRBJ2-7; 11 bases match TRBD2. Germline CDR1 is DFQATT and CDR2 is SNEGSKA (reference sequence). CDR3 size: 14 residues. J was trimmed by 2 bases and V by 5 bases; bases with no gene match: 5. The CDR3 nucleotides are TGCAGTGCTTTGACTAGCGGGAAGGCCTACGAGCAGTACTTC. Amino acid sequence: CSALTSGKAYEQYF.